The clone carrying this T cell receptor (beta chain) was seen only once. Membership in each cohort depended on participant-reported clinical history. V lost 7 bases and J lost 4, with 17 bases in between. Germline-derived CDR1 and CDR2 are LNHDA and SQIVND (reference sequence). This CDR3 region has 15 residues. In the authors' methods: Counts of nucleated cells, estimated from reference gene primer amplification, were obtained. Produced via immunoSEQ multiplex PCR; TCRdb's table is partial and in-frame only. From that table come the V and J calls and clone size; the DNA was used to work out D and trimming. The repertoire holds approximately 270,000 clones, 91% seen once, with 1.2% in the top ten. The data belong to a study of blood T cell repertoires in COVID-19. In the study overall: Material from acute and convalescent COVID-19 was sourced from the United States, Italy and Spain. Sources were T cells, B-cell-depleted T cells, or PBMCs; the material itself was cDNA or gDNA.

V usage is TRBV19 and J usage is TRBJ1-5; possible D gene TRBD1, 5 bases. The origin of this receptor is a human donor in a cohort exposed to, infected with or recovered from COVID-19 (not recorded which). The donor label of this sample is uncertain. Sequencing was performed on PBMCs or T cells enriched from blood (not recorded which). CDR3 DNA: TGTGCCAGTAATCAGGGCCCGGGAGGGAATCAGCCCCAGCATTTT. Translation gives CASNQGPGGNQPQHF.